One and the same sample provided the 18 T cell receptor beta chains below, sequenced in a study of T-cell reconstitution after alpha-beta-depleted transplantation in children. Unique molecular identifiers featured in how the TCRbeta library was prepared. TCRdb reprocessed the PCR reads via MiXCR and lists one record per CDR3 protein. This table has fewer than 550,000 distinct CDR3 sequences, about 16% appearing once. The specimen was PBMCs, mostly from graft donor cells, collected 360 days after TCRalphabeta/CD19-depleted stem cell transplant. The receptors originated from a boy less than two years old who had a stem cell transplant for Wiskott-Aldrich syndrome, so the T cells may come from the graft donor.

This chain uses TRBV6-6 with TRBJ2-1; D perhaps matches TRBD2 (6 bases). The germline V and J ends were trimmed by 6 bases and 6 bases, with 9 bases remaining between them. Germline V CDR1 and CDR2: MNHNY, SVGAGI (reference sequence). The CDR3 extends over 12 amino acids. The CDR3 is CASSGSFNEQFF. CDR3 nucleotides: TGTGCCAGCAGCGGGAGTTTCAATGAGCAGTTCTTC.

The rearrangement links TRBV7-2 to TRBJ1-6; 8 nucleotides line up with TRBD1. Germline V gene sequence: CDR1 SGHTA, CDR2 FQGNSA. V trimming: 3 bases; J trimming: 15 bases; junction bases outside the gene matches: 10. This CDR3 comprises 14 residues. CDR3 loop: CASSLYPTGARLHF. The DNA of the CDR3 is TGTGCCAGCAGCTTGTACCCGACAGGGGCCCGCCTCCACTTT.

This clonotype was seen more than once but under ten times. The J gene is TRBJ2-5, the V gene TRBV5-1; TRBD2 matches 9 bases. The CDR3 extends over 15 amino acids. The V gene's germline CDR1 is SGHRS and CDR2 YFSETQ. The V gene end was trimmed by 0 bases and the J gene end by 5 bases; junction bases not matched to a gene: 5. CDR3 amino acids: CASSLVLAGTETQYF. The CDR3, as DNA: TGCGCCAGCAGCTTGGTCCTAGCGGGAACTGAGACCCAGTACTTC.

The chain joins TRBV5-6 to TRBJ2-3; 15 nucleotides agree with TRBD2. V was clipped by 3 bases and J by 5 bases; unmatched bases: 7. The CDR3 consists of 17 residues. Germline CDR1 is SGHDT and CDR2 is YYEEEE. Written as DNA, the CDR3 is TGTGCCAGCAGCTCAGGACTAGCGGGAGGGCTGGTAGATACGCAGTATTTT. Protein sequence: CASSSGLAGGLVDTQYF.

This clonotype has a handful of counts. The chain combines TRBV29-1 with TRBJ1-1; D might be TRBD1 (6 bases). Germline CDR1 SQVTM, CDR2 ANQGSEA. Deletions cut 4 bases from V and 0 bases from J, with 15 bases between. The CDR3 runs 15 residues. The CDR3 region is CSVVSRGWVNTEAFF. The DNA for the CDR3 is TGCAGCGTTGTGAGCAGGGGATGGGTGAACACTGAAGCTTTCTTT.

This clonotype has more than one count but fewer than ten. The V and J genes are TRBV27 and TRBJ1-1; TRBD1 is a possible D gene (5 bases). The germline V gene has CDR1 MNHEY and CDR2 SMNVEV (reference sequence). CDR3 length equals 13 residues. Trimming cost V 4 bases and J 1 base, with 7 bases left between them. CDR3 in DNA: TGTGCCAGCAGTTGGACAAAGAACACTGAAGCTTTCTTT. This translates into CASSWTKNTEAFF.

The chain joins TRBV5-1 to TRBJ2-7, with D maybe TRBD1 (5 bases). CDR3 length equals 14 residues. Germline V gives CDR1 SGHRS, CDR2 YFSETQ. The ends were cut back, 3 bases at V and 2 bases at J, with 12 bases in the middle. CDR3 region: CASSSLGAAYEQYF. The CDR3 DNA follows: TGCGCCAGCAGCTCTCTAGGGGCAGCCTACGAGCAGTACTTC.

The chain combines TRBV12-3 or TRBV12-4 with TRBJ2-3, with a possible D match to TRBD2 (6 bases). This CDR3 has 17 amino acids. With 2 bases removed from V and 0 bases from J, the gap between germline ends came to 15 bases. The CDR3 nucleotides read TGTGCCAGCAGTTTACCGTTTTGGCGGGATAGCACAGATACGCAGTATTTT. Protein product: CASSLPFWRDSTDTQYF.

This clonotype came up a few times. J is TRBJ2-2 and V is TRBV13; TRBD2 matches 9 bases. This CDR3 has 17 amino acids. Germline loops: CDR1 PRHDT, CDR2 FYEKMQ (reference sequence). Trimming cost V 5 bases and J 1 base; bases outside gene matches: 8. The CDR3 DNA is TGTGCCAGCAGCCCCCCCATAGCGGGAGAGAACACCGGGGAGCTGTTTTTT. Its protein product is CASSPPIAGENTGELFF.

This clonotype was counted at least ten times. The chain has TRBV7-9 and TRBJ2-3; D not certain. From germline, CDR1 is SEHNR and CDR2 FQNEAQ (reference sequence). CDR3 length: 14 amino acids. V was cut by 2 bases and J by 0 bases, with 6 bases left in between. The CDR3 DNA sequence: TGTGCCAGCAGCTTAACATTCAGCACAGATACGCAGTATTTT. It specifies CASSLTFSTDTQYF.

This clonotype was detected a few times. This chain uses TRBV7-9 with TRBJ2-5; D is tentatively TRBD1 or TRBD2 (5 bases each). Germline CDR1 and CDR2: SEHNR and FQNEAQ (reference sequence). V lost 3 bases and J lost 4, with 12 bases in between. The CDR3 spans 14 residues. The CDR3 DNA reads TGTGCCAGCAGCTTGGGGACGGTTCTAGAGACCCAGTACTTC. Translating gives CASSLGTVLETQYF.

V usage is TRBV5-1 and J usage is TRBJ2-2, with 13 bases lining up with TRBD2. V was clipped by 5 bases and J by 6 bases; unmatched bases: 13. The CDR3 runs to 18 residues. Germline V lookup: CDR1 SGHRS, CDR2 YFSETQ. CDR3 nucleotide sequence: TGCGCCAGCAGGGACTTTAGGAGGACTAGCGGGAGATCCGGGGAGCTGTTTTTT. As protein: CASRDFRRTSGRSGELFF.

The genes are TRBV12-3 or TRBV12-4 and TRBJ1-2; D perhaps matches TRBD1 (5 bases). V lost 2 bases to trimming and J lost 4 bases, with 8 bases between them. The CDR3 is 13 amino acids. DNA for the CDR3: TGTGCCAGCAGTTTAAAACAGGCCTATGGCTACACCTTC. This codes for CASSLKQAYGYTF.

Only a few counts were recorded for this clonotype. The chain carries TRBV10-3 and TRBJ2-2, with D perhaps TRBD1 (6 bases). Germline CDR1 reads ENHRY; CDR2 reads SYGVKD. The CDR3 totals 14 residues. The ends were cut back, 3 bases at V and 4 bases at J, with 9 bases in the middle. The CDR3 region is CAISEQGITGELFF. The CDR3 DNA follows: TGTGCCATCAGTGAACAGGGAATCACCGGGGAGCTGTTTTTT.

This clonotype has only a few counts. The V and J genes are TRBV28 and TRBJ2-7; D uncertain. The V gene's germline CDR1 is MDHEN and CDR2 SYDVKM. CDR3 size: 12 residues. The V and J ends lost 3 bases and 9 bases respectively, with 12 bases between them. The CDR3 is CASSLEARTQYF. CDR3 nucleotide sequence: TGTGCCAGCAGTTTGGAAGCCAGGACGCAGTACTTC.

The J gene is TRBJ2-7, the V gene TRBV15; D gene ambiguous. The CDR3 is 14 amino acids. Germline-derived CDR1 and CDR2 are LNHNV and YYDKDF (reference sequence). The V and J ends lost 0 bases and 3 bases respectively, with 9 bases between them. CDR3 residues: CATSRDGPGYEQYF. CDR3 bases: TGTGCCACCAGCAGAGATGGTCCGGGCTACGAGCAGTACTTC.

This chain joins TRBV13 and TRBJ2-3; weak D call: TRBD1 (6 bases). Germline V gives CDR1 PRHDT, CDR2 FYEKMQ (reference sequence). This CDR3 contains 15 residues. V lost 2 bases, J lost 2 bases, and 11 bases lay in between. CDR3 in DNA: TGTGCCAGCAGCTTAATGGGGGACAACACAGATACGCAGTATTTT. This codes for CASSLMGDNTDTQYF.

In its sample, this clonotype was seen a few times. The junction and the germline gene differ at one end; a read error may be behind it. The chain carries TRBV25-1 and TRBJ1-1; a possible D gene is TRBD1 (6 bases). Germline CDR1 and CDR2: MGHDK and SYGVNS. This CDR3 has 14 amino acids. The DNA for the CDR3 is TGTGCCAGCAGAGGACAGTTAGGTACTACTGGAGCTTTCTTT. This encodes CASRGQLGTTGAFF.